The 22 T cell receptor beta chains listed next were all sequenced from one sample in a study of blood T cell repertoires in COVID-19 (dated by TCRdb to the early 2020s). The method was the immunoSEQ multiplex PCR assay. In its TCRdb copy, this immuneACCESS table keeps in-frame sequences only and misses some clones. Where compared with another copy, unresolved V genes explain less than half of these, and the others have no known cause. In all, the sample holds about 34,000 clones, and approximately 80% of those were seen once. Roughly a third of the sample lies in the top ten. The specimen was peripheral blood. These TCRs come from a man older than 75 with acute or convalescent COVID-19.

CDR3 nucleotides: TGTGCCAGCACCCTCGGGGATTCACCCCTCCACTTT. It yields the protein CASTLGDSPLHF. The V gene is TRBV7-9, the J gene TRBJ1-6; D unclear. V was trimmed by 7 bases and J by 8 bases, leaving 9 bases between them. This CDR3 has 12 residues. Germline lookup yields CDR1 SEHNR and CDR2 FQNEAQ (reference sequence).

The chain joins TRBV12-5 to TRBJ2-1, with TRBD2 identical over 7 bases. Trimming at V came to 6 bases and at J to 5 bases, leaving 10 bases not matched to a gene. The germline V gene encodes CDR1 LGHNT and CDR2 FRNRAP. CDR3 length equals 15 residues. CDR3 bases: TGTGCTAGTGGCTCAACGGGGGGTCGAAACAATGAGCAGTTCTTC. Its translation: CASGSTGGRNNEQFF.

This clone was seen repeatedly, ten times or more. The chain couples TRBV3-1 (or the pseudogene TRBV3-2) to TRBJ2-2, with D perhaps matching TRBD2 (5 bases). Germline V gene lookup returns CDR1 LGHDT and CDR2 YNNKEL (reference sequence). V lost 5 bases, J lost 6 bases, and 10 bases lay in between. The CDR3 extends over 13 amino acids. The CDR3 protein is CASSGDYAGELFF. The CDR3, as DNA: TGTGCCAGCAGCGGAGACTACGCCGGGGAGCTGTTTTTT.

This clone was seen a few times. CDR3 sequence: CASSQDISYGYTF. The CDR3 DNA reads TGCGCCAGCAGCCAGGACATCAGCTATGGCTACACCTTC. The chain couples TRBV4-3 to TRBJ1-2; D perhaps matches TRBD1 (5 bases). The germline CDR1 and CDR2 sequences are LGHNA and YSLEER. Trimming left V 3 bases short and J 4 bases short, with 9 bases between. CDR3 length: 13 amino acids.

This clone was observed a few times. This chain links TRBV2 with TRBJ1-5; 7 nucleotides line up with TRBD1. V was pared by 5 bases and J by 1 base, with 5 bases of the junction left unmatched. Germline V lookup: CDR1 SNHLY, CDR2 FYNNEI. The CDR3 has 15 amino acids. The CDR3 protein is CASSLQGRSNQPQHF. CDR3 nucleotides: TGTGCCAGCAGTCTACAGGGGAGGAGCAATCAGCCCCAGCATTTT.

This clone was seen a few times. The CDR3 spells CASSGEGHPSTDTQYF. The CDR3 region has the DNA TGTGCCAGTAGTGGGGAGGGGCACCCAAGCACAGATACGCAGTATTTT. This sequence joins TRBV19 and TRBJ2-3; 7 nucleotides match TRBD2. The V gene end was trimmed by 5 bases and the J gene end by 0 bases; junction bases not matched to a gene: 8. The CDR3 length is 16 residues. Germline CDR1 is LNHDA and CDR2 is SQIVND (reference sequence).

The V and J genes are TRBV7-3 and TRBJ2-1; 9 positions match TRBD2. The CDR3 runs 16 residues. V shed 5 bases and J 7 bases; nucleotides not matched to a gene: 12. Germline V gene sequence: CDR1 SGHTA, CDR2 FQGTGA. The CDR3 coding sequence is TGTGCCAGCAGCACCCAAGCGGGAGGAAGTCCGAATGAGCAGTTCTTC. It encodes CASSTQAGGSPNEQFF.

V gene TRBV5-1 combines with J gene TRBJ1-1; TRBD1 matches 10 bases. This CDR3 has 17 amino acids. V lost 4 bases, J lost 5 bases, and 14 bases stayed unmatched. The germline CDR1 and CDR2 sequences are SGHRS and YFSETQ. This chain's CDR3 is CASSPGTGAGLLTEAFF. As DNA, the CDR3 is TGCGCCAGCAGCCCCGGGACAGGGGCGGGTTTATTAACTGAAGCTTTCTTT.

The V and J genes are TRBV7-2 and TRBJ2-3; 13 bases are a match to TRBD2. CDR1 is SGHTA, CDR2 FQGNSA, per germline. The CDR3 is 16 amino acids. V gave up 2 bases and J gave up 4 bases; unmatched junction bases: 3. CDR3 in amino acids: CASSLRTSGSSDTQYF. In nucleotides, the CDR3 is TGTGCCAGCAGCTTAAGGACTAGCGGGAGCTCAGATACGCAGTATTTT.

The CDR3 region has the DNA TGCGCCAGCAGCCAAGGTGTCGGGGGAGATACGCAGTATTTT. It translates to CASSQGVGGDTQYF. The chain uses TRBV4-1 and TRBJ2-3; tentative D call: TRBD2 (6 bases). CDR3 size: 14 residues. Germline lookup yields CDR1 MGHRA and CDR2 YSYEKL. The V end lost 1 base, the J end lost 5 bases, and 10 bases lay between the germline ends.

The V and J genes are TRBV7-9 and TRBJ2-1; 15 nucleotides align to TRBD2. The CDR3 consists of 16 residues. CDR1 and CDR2 (germline): SEHNR, FQNEAQ (reference sequence). V lost 5 bases and J lost 8; bases outside the gene matches: 7. CDR3 loop: CASSGWTSGGVHEQFF. DNA of the CDR3: TGTGCCAGCAGCGGGTGGACTAGCGGGGGGGTCCATGAGCAGTTCTTC.

V and J are TRBV5-1 and TRBJ1-2, with TRBD1 identical over 8 bases. From germline, CDR1 is SGHRS and CDR2 YFSETQ. The V gene end was trimmed by 3 bases and the J gene end by 6 bases; junction bases not matched to a gene: 4. CDR3 length: 13 residues. The CDR3 region has the DNA TGCGCCAGCAGCTCAGGACAGGGCGATGGCTACACCTTC. Translation gives CASSSGQGDGYTF.

The chain is built from TRBV7-9 and TRBJ2-3; TRBD1 matches 8 bases. The CDR3 is made up of 14 amino acids. The junction had 1 base not matched to a gene; V was cut back by 5 bases and J by 0 bases. Germline CDR1 SEHNR, CDR2 FQNEAQ (reference sequence). The CDR3, as DNA: TGTGCCAGCAGCCACAGGGGGAGCACAGATACGCAGTATTTT. Its translation: CASSHRGSTDTQYF.

This clone came up once. The chain is built from TRBV5-6 and TRBJ2-3; TRBD2 might be the D (5 bases). This CDR3 contains 16 residues. V lost 0 bases, J lost 2 bases, and 13 bases lay in between. CDR1 is SGHDT, CDR2 YYEEEE, per germline. CDR3 loop: CASSLGGLLITDTQYF. The CDR3 DNA follows: TGTGCCAGCAGCTTGGGAGGGCTCCTCATCACAGATACGCAGTATTTT.

This chain connects TRBV5-4 to TRBJ2-7; 7 bases are a match to TRBD1. Per the germline V gene, CDR1 is SGHNT and CDR2 is YYREEE (reference sequence). This CDR3 is 14 amino acids long. V lost 5 bases and J lost 2; bases outside the gene matches: 7. The CDR3 spells CASRRTGGTYEQYF. The CDR3, as DNA: TGTGCCAGCAGGCGGACAGGCGGAACCTACGAGCAGTACTTC.

V is TRBV7-2 and J is TRBJ1-2; 7 bases align to TRBD1. Germline CDR1 is SGHTA and CDR2 is FQGNSA. V trimming: 1 base; J trimming: 2 bases; junction bases outside the gene matches: 10. The length of the CDR3 is 17 residues. CDR3 in DNA: TGTGCCAGCAGCTTAGGACAGGGAGGCCCTGTAAACTATGGCTACACCTTC. The encoded protein is CASSLGQGGPVNYGYTF.

The V gene is TRBV5-1, the J gene TRBJ2-5; 8 bases line up with TRBD2. From germline, CDR1 is SGHRS and CDR2 YFSETQ. The CDR3 has 14 amino acids. J gave up 5 bases and V 7 bases, and 10 bases lay outside the gene matches. The CDR3 here is CASAGGHRWETQYF. The DNA for the CDR3 is TGCGCCAGCGCGGGGGGACACCGCTGGGAGACCCAGTACTTC.

The gene calls are TRBV7-3 and TRBJ2-3, with 9 bases identical to TRBD1. CDR1 and CDR2 from the germline V gene are SGHTA and FQGTGA. CDR3 length equals 12 residues. V gave up 3 bases and J gave up 11 bases; unmatched junction bases: 3. CDR3 DNA: TGTGCCAGCAGCTTTGGACAGGGGATGCAGTATTTT. Translating it yields CASSFGQGMQYF.

The chain employs TRBV14 and TRBJ2-7, with D unresolved. The CDR3 runs 13 residues. The germline V gene has CDR1 SGHDN and CDR2 FVKESK. V was shortened by 4 bases and J by 6 bases, with 13 bases between the two germline ends. The CDR3 DNA follows: TGTGCCAGCAGCCTATCGGGTCCCGGCGAGCAGTACTTC. It specifies CASSLSGPGEQYF.

The chain recombines TRBV5-1 with TRBJ2-7, with 11 bases lining up with TRBD2. Trimming cost V 1 base and J 6 bases; bases outside gene matches: 9. Germline CDR1 and CDR2: SGHRS and YFSETQ. The CDR3 has 16 amino acids. CDR3 DNA: TGCGCCAGCAGCTTGTCCCTAGCGGGGGGCGGCGGCGAGCAGTACTTC. Amino acids: CASSLSLAGGGGEQYF. Drawing the rest from reference TRBV5-1 and TRBJ2-7, the complete variable domain is KAGVTQTPRYLIKTRGQQVTLSCSPISGHRSVSWYQQTPGQGLQFLFEYFSETQRNKGNFPGRFSGRQFSNSRSEMNVSTLELGDSALYLCASSLSLAGGGGEQYFGPGTRLTVT.

This rearrangement joins TRBV7-8 to TRBJ2-7, with a tentative D call TRBD2 (7 bases). The CDR3 extends over 15 amino acids. V lost 4 bases and J lost 4, with 17 bases in between. Per germline, CDR1 SGHVS and CDR2 FQNEAQ. As DNA, the CDR3 is TGTGCCAGCAGCTCGACCCTAGGGGGGGCTTACGAGCAGTACTTC. This sequence encodes CASSSTLGGAYEQYF.

As concerns this clone: In the same sample, other DNA sequences code for this CDR3. This rearrangement joins TRBV4-2 to TRBJ2-3; 12 bases are a match to TRBD2. V lost 1 base and J lost 3; bases outside the gene matches: 2. Germline V gives CDR1 LGHNA, CDR2 YNFKEQ. This CDR3 is 16 amino acids long. As DNA, the CDR3 is TGTGCCAGCAGCCAAGGCCTAGCGGGAGGGACAGATACGCAGTATTTT. This codes for CASSQGLAGGTDTQYF.